The clone carrying this T cell receptor beta chain occurred many times. The antigen is not known. TCRdb re-derived calls from the RACE reads in MiXCR, one entry per CDR3 protein. The table lists about 82,000 distinct CDR3 sequences, 10% to 15% of them singletons. The source of the sample is a study of human T cells and chemical hapten exposure. For the study at large: All through the roughly 26-week study, the scalp of each patient received diphenylcyclopropenone doses weekly.

Time point described: patch test 3, about 24 weeks after DPC sensitization. Treatment indicated: therapeutic diphenylcyclopropenone sensitization with weekly scalp DPC. CDR1 SQVTM and CDR2 ANQGSEA come from the germline V gene. Trimming pared 7 bases from V and 8 bases from J, leaving 18 bases between. The length of the CDR3 is 13 residues. Notes on the study in general: While controls formed fewer of them, expanded TCRs formed significantly more large CDR3 similarity clusters. Sensitizing with DPC caused no change in TCRs above 1 in 1000 frequency. In the PT1 data, expanded TCR counts showed a positive correlation with patch test score.

The sequence came from a woman between 45 and 60 years old with alopecia areata. Some clones in this sample may be carry-over from other donors' samples. The sample was whole blood, taken in connection with sensitization to the hapten diphenylcyclopropenone (DPC). The V call is TRBV29-1, the J call TRBJ2-1, with no clear D. The CDR3 protein is CSARLGLSDEQFF. As DNA, the CDR3 is TGCAGCGCCCGCCTGGGCCTCTCCGATGAGCAGTTCTTC.